A selection of T cell receptor beta chains follows, all from one sample in a study of blood T cell repertoires in COVID-19. Repertoires were generated with immunoSEQ multiplex PCR, while TCRdb's copy carries only in-frame clones and drops some. The sample has more than 400,000 clones, roughly 88% seen once; the top ten hold roughly 0.66%. What was sequenced was PBMCs or T cells enriched from blood (not recorded which). All receptors come from a man aged 18 to 29 who had recovered from COVID-19. CDR3s include the opening cysteine and the closing phenylalanine or tryptophan. D genes are given only for firm matches. Rows may omit the clone size; those that give it use once, few, many or a size class.

CDR3nt	CDR3aa	d_gene	v_gene	j_gene	abundance
TGTGCCAGCAGCCTCCGGACTAGCGGTAACACCGGGGAGCTGTTTTTT	CASSLRTSGNTGELFF	TRBD2	TRBV4-2	TRBJ2-2	-
TGTGCCAGCAGATCAGGACTCCGCGAACCTGAAGCTTTCTTT	CASRSGLREPEAFF	-	TRBV27	TRBJ1-1	-
TGTGCCAGCTCACCAGGGATAGCGGGGGACGAGACCCAGTACTTC	CASSPGIAGDETQYF	TRBD2	TRBV18	TRBJ2-5	-
TGTGCCATCAGGGCCGGGGACAGGGGGACCACTGAAGCTTTCTTT	CAIRAGDRGTTEAFF	TRBD1	TRBV10-3	TRBJ1-1	-
TGTGCCAGTAGTTCCTCCAGCTCTGGAAACACCATATATTTT	CASSSSSSGNTIYF	-	TRBV19	TRBJ1-3	-
TGTGCCAGCGGGGGAGGGGGTAACGAGCAGTACTTC	CASGGGGNEQYF	-	TRBV6-5	TRBJ2-7	-
TGTGCCAGCTCACCACCCGGCGGCAGCTCTGGAAACACCATATATTTT	CASSPPGGSSGNTIYF	-	TRBV18	TRBJ1-3	-
TGTGCCAGCAGTCCCAGGGACGAGCAGTACTTC	CASSPRDEQYF	-	TRBV12-3/TRBV12-4	TRBJ2-7	-
TGTGCCAGCATCCCGCAGTTGACTAGCGGAAGCACAGATACGCAGTATTTT	CASIPQLTSGSTDTQYF	-	TRBV21-1	TRBJ2-3	-
TGTGCCAGCAGCCGGACTGATTCCTATGGCTACACCTTC	CASSRTDSYGYTF	-	TRBV11-1	TRBJ1-2	-
TGTGCCAGCAGCTTAGAGGGGACAGGGGTTGGCTACACCTTC	CASSLEGTGVGYTF	TRBD1	TRBV7-9	TRBJ1-2	-
TGCGCCAGCAGCTTGGCCGTTGGGCAAGGAAACACCATATATTTT	CASSLAVGQGNTIYF	-	TRBV5-1	TRBJ1-3	few
TGTGCCAGCAGCTTCGGGGGGTTACCCTACGAGCAGTACTTC	CASSFGGLPYEQYF	TRBD2	TRBV14	TRBJ2-7	-
TGTGCCAGCAGTGTCACAGGGGGGAACACTGAAGCTTTCTTT	CASSVTGGNTEAFF	TRBD1	TRBV2	TRBJ1-1	-
TGCGCCAGCAGCCCTGACACACAGATCAGCTCCTACAATGAGCAGTTCTTC	CASSPDTQISSYNEQFF	-	TRBV5-1	TRBJ2-1	-
TGTGCTAGTGGAGAGACAGGGGTCCAAGAGACCCAGTACTTC	CASGETGVQETQYF	TRBD1	TRBV12-5	TRBJ2-5	-
TGTGCCAGCAGCTTTAAACAGGACGACTCTGGGGCCAACGTCCTGACTTTC	CASSFKQDDSGANVLTF	-	TRBV5-4	TRBJ2-6	-
TGTGCCTGGAGTCGGGGGGTGGATGATGAGCAGTTCTTC	CAWSRGVDDEQFF	TRBD2	TRBV30	TRBJ2-1	-
TGTGCCAGCAGCTTCCCAGGGATGGTAACTGAAGCTTTCTTT	CASSFPGMVTEAFF	-	TRBV5-5	TRBJ1-1	-
TGTGCCAGCAGCCAAGAGCCGGTCTATGGCTACACCTTC	CASSQEPVYGYTF	-	TRBV3-1/TRBV3-2	TRBJ1-2	-
TGTGCCAGTAGTATGGACAGCTACGAGCAGTACTTC	CASSMDSYEQYF	-	TRBV19	TRBJ2-7	-
TGTGCCAGCAGCGCCCTCAAAGTTGGCTCACCCCTCCACTTT	CASSALKVGSPLHF	-	TRBV5-6	TRBJ1-6	-
TGCGCCAGCAGCTTGGGTGCAGGCAGCACTGAAGCTTTCTTT	CASSLGAGSTEAFF	-	TRBV5-1	TRBJ1-1	-
TGTGCCAGTAGTATTAGGACAGGGGGTTTTGCGGAGAGGTACTTC	CASSIRTGGFAERYF	TRBD1	TRBV19	TRBJ2-7	-
TGTGCTAGTGGTTTCGGGACTATGGCCTATGAGCAGTTCTTC	CASGFGTMAYEQFF	TRBD2	TRBV12-5	TRBJ2-1	once
TGTGCCAGCAGCCAAGGCGGGGTCAGGGTGAATTCACCCCTCCACTTT	CASSQGGVRVNSPLHF	-	TRBV3-1/TRBV3-2	TRBJ1-6	-
TGTGCCAGCAGCCCGGGGGGCAATCAGCCCCAGCATTTT	CASSPGGNQPQHF	-	TRBV3-1/TRBV3-2	TRBJ1-5	few
TGTGCCAGTACCCCTTCGGGTCAGGGGGCTGGTCAGCCCCAGCATTTT	CASTPSGQGAGQPQHF	TRBD1	TRBV19	TRBJ1-5	-
TGTGCCAGCAGCCAAGAGACAGGGGGCAGCGGCTACACCTTC	CASSQETGGSGYTF	TRBD1	TRBV3-1/TRBV3-2	TRBJ1-2	-
TGTGCCAGCAGTTTGGGACTAGCGGGGGGAATAGGGTACAATGAGCAGTTCTTC	CASSLGLAGGIGYNEQFF	TRBD2	TRBV27	TRBJ2-1	-
TGCGCCAGCACCCGCGGGGGGGGGACAGATACGCAGTATTTT	CASTRGGGTDTQYF	TRBD2	TRBV5-1	TRBJ2-3	-
TGTGCCAGCAGCTCGGGGTCGGGTGGGACCCAGTACTTC	CASSSGSGGTQYF	-	TRBV7-3	TRBJ2-5	-
TGTGCCAGTGCTAGCGGGGGGTACACAGATACGCAGTATTTT	CASASGGYTDTQYF	TRBD2	TRBV3-1/TRBV3-2	TRBJ2-3	-
TGTGCCAGCAGTGAATCAAACGGGAACACTGAAGCTTTCTTT	CASSESNGNTEAFF	-	TRBV6-1	TRBJ1-1	-
TGTGCCAGCAGTTCACGGGTGGGGGGGACTTATCAGCCCCAGCATTTT	CASSSRVGGTYQPQHF	-	TRBV6-5	TRBJ1-5	once
TGTGCCAGCAGCCAAGTAGCGGGTCTCTCCTACGAGCAGTACTTC	CASSQVAGLSYEQYF	TRBD2	TRBV3-1/TRBV3-2	TRBJ2-7	-
TGTGCCAGCAGCCAATTAAGCTCCACTGAAGCTTTCTTT	CASSQLSSTEAFF	-	TRBV16	TRBJ1-1	-
TGTGCCAGCAGCCACCAGGGCTACTATGGCTACACCTTC	CASSHQGYYGYTF	-	TRBV5-5	TRBJ1-2	-
TGTGCCAGCAGCTTGGCCGAAGCGGGAGGCTCCTACGAGCAGTACTTC	CASSLAEAGGSYEQYF	TRBD2	TRBV5-4	TRBJ2-7	-
TGTGCCACCAGTGATTTAGAACAAAACAACAATGAGCAGTTCTTC	CATSDLEQNNNEQFF	-	TRBV24-1	TRBJ2-1	-
TGTGCCAGCAGCCCGAAATGGGGCGGATCTGGAAACACCATATATTTT	CASSPKWGGSGNTIYF	-	TRBV9	TRBJ1-3	-
TGTGCCAGCAGCCTGATGACAGGGCGAAGCACAGATACGCAGTATTTT	CASSLMTGRSTDTQYF	TRBD1	TRBV5-8	TRBJ2-3	-
TGTGCCATCAATGAGGGAGGCGACGAGCAGTACTTC	CAINEGGDEQYF	-	TRBV10-3	TRBJ2-7	-
TGTGCCAGCAGCGTTGAGGCGGGTAGTATCTATGAGCAGTTCTTC	CASSVEAGSIYEQFF	-	TRBV9	TRBJ2-1	-
TGCGCCAGCAGGGGATCTCTAGGGAGCAACTATGGCTACACCTTC	CASRGSLGSNYGYTF	-	TRBV5-1	TRBJ1-2	-